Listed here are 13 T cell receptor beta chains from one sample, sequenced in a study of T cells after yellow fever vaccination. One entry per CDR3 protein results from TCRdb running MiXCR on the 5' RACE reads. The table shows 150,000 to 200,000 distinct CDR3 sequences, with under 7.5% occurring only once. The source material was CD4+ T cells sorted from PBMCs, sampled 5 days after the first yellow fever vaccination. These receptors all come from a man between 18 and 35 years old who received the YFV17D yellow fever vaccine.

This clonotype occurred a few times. The CDR3 reads CASRFSAGELFF. In nucleotides, the CDR3 is TGTGCCAGCCGGTTTAGCGCCGGGGAGCTGTTTTTT. The chain uses TRBV4-2 and TRBJ2-2, with D perhaps matching TRBD2 (5 bases). The CDR3 is made up of 12 amino acids. Trimming stripped 8 bases from V and 6 bases from J, with 10 bases between. Germline V gene data show CDR1 as LGHNA and CDR2 as YNFKEQ.

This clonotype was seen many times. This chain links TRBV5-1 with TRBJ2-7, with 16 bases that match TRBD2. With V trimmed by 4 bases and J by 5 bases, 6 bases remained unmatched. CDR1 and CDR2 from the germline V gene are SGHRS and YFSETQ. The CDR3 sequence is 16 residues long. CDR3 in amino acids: CASSLGTSGGDDEQYF. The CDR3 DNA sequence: TGCGCCAGCAGCCTTGGGACTAGCGGGGGGGACGACGAGCAGTACTTC.

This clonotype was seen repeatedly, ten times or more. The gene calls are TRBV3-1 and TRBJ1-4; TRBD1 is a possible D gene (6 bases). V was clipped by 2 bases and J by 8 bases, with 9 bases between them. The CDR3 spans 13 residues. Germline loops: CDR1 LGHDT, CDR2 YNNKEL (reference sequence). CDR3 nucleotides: TGTGCCAGCAGCCAATACAGGGAGGAAAAACTGTTTTTT. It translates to CASSQYREEKLFF.

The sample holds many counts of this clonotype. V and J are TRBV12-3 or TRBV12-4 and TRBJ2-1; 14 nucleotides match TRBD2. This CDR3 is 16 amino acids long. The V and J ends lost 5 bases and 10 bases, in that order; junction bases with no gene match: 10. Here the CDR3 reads CASSTGLAGGGVEQFF. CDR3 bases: TGTGCCAGCAGTACAGGACTAGCGGGGGGCGGGGTGGAGCAGTTCTTC.

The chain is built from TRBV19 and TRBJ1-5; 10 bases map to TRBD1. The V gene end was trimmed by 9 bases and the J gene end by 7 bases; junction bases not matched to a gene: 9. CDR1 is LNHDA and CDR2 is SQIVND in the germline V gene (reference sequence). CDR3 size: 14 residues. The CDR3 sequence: CARSGTGERQPQHF. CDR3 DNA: TGTGCCAGATCCGGGACAGGGGAGAGGCAGCCCCAGCATTTT. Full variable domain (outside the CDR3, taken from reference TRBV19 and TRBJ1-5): DGGITQSPKYLFRKEGQNVTLSCEQNLNHDAMYWYRQDPGQGLRLIYYSQIVNDFQKGDIAEGYSVSREKKESFPLTVTSAQKNPTAFYLCARSGTGERQPQHFGDGTRLSIL.

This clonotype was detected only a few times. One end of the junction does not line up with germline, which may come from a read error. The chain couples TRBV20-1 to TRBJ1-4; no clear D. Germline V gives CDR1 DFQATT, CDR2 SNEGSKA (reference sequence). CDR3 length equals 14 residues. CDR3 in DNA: TGCAGTGCTAGTCGCACAGCAACTAAAGAAAAACTGTTTTTT. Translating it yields CSASRTATKEKLFF.

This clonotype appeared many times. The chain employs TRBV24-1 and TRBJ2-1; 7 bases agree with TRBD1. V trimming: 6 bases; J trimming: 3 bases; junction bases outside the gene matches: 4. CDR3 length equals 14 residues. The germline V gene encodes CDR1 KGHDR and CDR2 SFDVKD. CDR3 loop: CATSPGGFYNEQFF. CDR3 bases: TGTGCCACCAGTCCAGGGGGTTTCTACAATGAGCAGTTCTTC.

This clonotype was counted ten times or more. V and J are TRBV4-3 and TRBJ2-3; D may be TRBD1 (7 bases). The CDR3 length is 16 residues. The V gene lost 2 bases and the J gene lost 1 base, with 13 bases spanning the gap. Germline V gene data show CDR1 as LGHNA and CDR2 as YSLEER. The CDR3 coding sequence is TGCGCCAGCAGCCAAACAGGAGGGACAGGCACAGATACGCAGTATTTT. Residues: CASSQTGGTGTDTQYF.

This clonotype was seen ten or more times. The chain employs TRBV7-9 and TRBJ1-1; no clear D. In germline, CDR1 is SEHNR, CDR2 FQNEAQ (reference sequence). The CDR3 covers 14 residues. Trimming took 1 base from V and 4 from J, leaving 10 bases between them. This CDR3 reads CASSLDRRSTEAFF. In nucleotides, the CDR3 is TGTGCCAGCAGCTTAGATCGGAGGAGCACTGAAGCTTTCTTT.

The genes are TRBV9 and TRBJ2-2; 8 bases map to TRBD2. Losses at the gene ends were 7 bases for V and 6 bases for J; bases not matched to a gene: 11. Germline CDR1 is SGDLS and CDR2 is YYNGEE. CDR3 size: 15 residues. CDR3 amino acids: CASPPGTREAGELFF. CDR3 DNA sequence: TGTGCCAGCCCCCCCGGGACTAGGGAGGCCGGGGAGCTGTTTTTT.

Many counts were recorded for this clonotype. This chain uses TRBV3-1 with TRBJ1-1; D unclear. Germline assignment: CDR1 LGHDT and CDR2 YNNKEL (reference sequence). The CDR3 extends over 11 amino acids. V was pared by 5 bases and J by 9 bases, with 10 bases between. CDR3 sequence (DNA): TGTGCCAGCAGCTTCAAAGGGAAAGCTTTCTTT. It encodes CASSFKGKAFF. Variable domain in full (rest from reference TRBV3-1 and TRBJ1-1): DTAVSQTPKYLVTQMGNDKSIKCEQNLGHDTMYWYKQDSKKFLKIMFSYNNKELIINETVPNRFSPKSPDKAHLNLHINSLELGDSAVYFCASSFKGKAFFGQGTRLTVV.

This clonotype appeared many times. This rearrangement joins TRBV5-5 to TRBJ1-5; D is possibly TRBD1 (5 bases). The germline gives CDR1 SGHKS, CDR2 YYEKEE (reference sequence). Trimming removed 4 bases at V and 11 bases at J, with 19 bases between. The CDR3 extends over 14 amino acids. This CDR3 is CASSPGTARTTQHF. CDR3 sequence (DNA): TGTGCCAGCAGCCCTGGGACCGCCCGAACGACCCAGCATTTT.

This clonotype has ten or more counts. In DNA, the CDR3 is TGTGCCAGCAGCACTGGACAGGGGGCTGTTGGCTACACCTTC. As protein: CASSTGQGAVGYTF. This rearrangement joins TRBV7-2 to TRBJ1-2, with 11 bases matching TRBD1. V shed 5 bases, J shed 7 bases, and the junction held 6 bases outside the gene matches. Germline V gives CDR1 SGHTA, CDR2 FQGNSA. This CDR3 contains 14 residues.